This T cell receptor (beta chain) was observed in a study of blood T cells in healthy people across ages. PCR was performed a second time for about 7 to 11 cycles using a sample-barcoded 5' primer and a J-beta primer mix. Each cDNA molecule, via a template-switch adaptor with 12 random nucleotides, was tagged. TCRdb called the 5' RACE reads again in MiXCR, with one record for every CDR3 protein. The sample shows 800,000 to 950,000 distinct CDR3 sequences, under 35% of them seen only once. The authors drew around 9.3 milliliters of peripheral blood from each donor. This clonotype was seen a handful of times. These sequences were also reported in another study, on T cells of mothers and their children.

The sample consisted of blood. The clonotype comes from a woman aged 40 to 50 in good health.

The CDR3 loop reads CASSSSPGLADQDTQYF. The CDR3 nucleotides read TGTGCCAGCAGCTCCAGCCCGGGACTAGCCGACCAAGATACGCAGTATTTT. The rearrangement uses TRBV9 and TRBJ2-3; 9 bases align to TRBD2. CDR3 length: 17 amino acids. Germline CDR1 and CDR2: SGDLS and YYNGEE. The V and J ends lost 4 bases and 5 bases, in that order; junction bases with no gene match: 14.